This T cell receptor beta chain was observed in a study of blood T cells in healthy people across ages. Across the study: Capture by template switching was about one barcoded beta molecule per two T cells. The study's findings and limits: TCR beta diversity correlated strongly with naive T cell percentage.

PCR was performed a second time for roughly 7 to 11 cycles using a sample-barcoded 5' primer and a J-beta primer mix. One entry per CDR3 protein results from TCRdb running MiXCR on the 5' RACE reads. The sample holds around 1.1 million distinct CDR3 sequences; approximately 38% are singletons and the top ten take around 14%. Researchers collected about 9.7 milliliters of peripheral blood from every single donor. A word on this clonotype: Its antigen is not known.

V lost 8 bases, J lost 1 base, and 13 bases lay in between. CDR3 length: 14 residues. Germline values: CDR1 ENHRY, CDR2 SYGVKD. The genes are TRBV10-3 and TRBJ2-3; weak D call: TRBD2 (5 bases). The sample was blood. The TCR sequence derives from a man between 18 and 29 years old in good health. This chain's CDR3 is CAIRGQVGTDTQYF. The CDR3 DNA reads TGTGCCATCCGAGGGCAGGTCGGCACAGATACGCAGTATTTT.